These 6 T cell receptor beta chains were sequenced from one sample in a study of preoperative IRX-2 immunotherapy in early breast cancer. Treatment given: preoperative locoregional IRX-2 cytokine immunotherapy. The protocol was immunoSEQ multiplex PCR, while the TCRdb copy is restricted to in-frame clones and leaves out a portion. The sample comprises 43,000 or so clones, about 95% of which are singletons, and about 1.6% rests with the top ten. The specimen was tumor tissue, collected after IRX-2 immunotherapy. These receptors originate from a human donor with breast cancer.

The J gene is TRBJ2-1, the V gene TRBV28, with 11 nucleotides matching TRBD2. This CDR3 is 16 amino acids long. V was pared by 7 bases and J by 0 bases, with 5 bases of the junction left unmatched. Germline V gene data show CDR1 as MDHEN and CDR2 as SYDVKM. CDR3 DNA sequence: TGTGCCAGCATTATAGCGGGAGGGCCCTCCTACAATGAGCAGTTCTTC. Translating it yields CASIIAGGPSYNEQFF. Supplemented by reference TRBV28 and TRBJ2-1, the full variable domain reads DVKVTQSSRYLVKRTGEKVFLECVQDMDHENMFWYRQDPGLGLRLIYFSYDVKMKEKGDIPEGYSVSREKKERFSLILESASTNQTSMYLCASIIAGGPSYNEQFFGPGTRLTVL.

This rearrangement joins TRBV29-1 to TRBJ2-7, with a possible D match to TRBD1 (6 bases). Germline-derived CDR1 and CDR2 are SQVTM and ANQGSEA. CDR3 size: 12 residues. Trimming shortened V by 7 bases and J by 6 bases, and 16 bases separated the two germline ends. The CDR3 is CSARQDLGEQYF. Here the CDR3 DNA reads TGCAGCGCGAGACAGGACCTTGGCGAGCAGTACTTC.

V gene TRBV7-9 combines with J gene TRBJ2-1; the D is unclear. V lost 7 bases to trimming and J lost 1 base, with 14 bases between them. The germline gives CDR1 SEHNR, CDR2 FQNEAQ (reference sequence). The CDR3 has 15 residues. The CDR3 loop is CASINLIKSYNEQFF. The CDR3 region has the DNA TGTGCCAGCATCAACCTTATAAAGTCCTACAATGAGCAGTTCTTC.

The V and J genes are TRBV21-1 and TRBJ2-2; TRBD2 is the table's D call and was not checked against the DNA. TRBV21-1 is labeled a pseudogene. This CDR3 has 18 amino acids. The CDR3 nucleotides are TGTGCCAGCAGCAAATTGTCTAGCGGGAGGGCCGACACCGGGGAGCTGTTTTTT. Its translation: CASSKLSSGRADTGELFF.

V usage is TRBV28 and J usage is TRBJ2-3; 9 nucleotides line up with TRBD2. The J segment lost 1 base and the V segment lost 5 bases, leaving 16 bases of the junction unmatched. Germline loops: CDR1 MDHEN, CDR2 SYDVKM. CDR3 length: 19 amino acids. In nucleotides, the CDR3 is TGTGCCAGCAGTACCCCCAGGATAGCGGGAGTTGTTGGCACAGATACGCAGTATTTT. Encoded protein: CASSTPRIAGVVGTDTQYF.

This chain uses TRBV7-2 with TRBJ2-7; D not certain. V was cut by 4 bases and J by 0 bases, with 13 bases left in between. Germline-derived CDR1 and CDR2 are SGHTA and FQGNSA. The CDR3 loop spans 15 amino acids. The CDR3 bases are TGTGCCAGCAGCTCGGTGTCTCCCAGCTCCTACGAGCAGTACTTC. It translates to CASSSVSPSSYEQYF. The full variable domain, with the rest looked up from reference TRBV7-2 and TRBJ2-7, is GAGVSQSPSNKVTEKGKDVELRCDPISGHTALYWYRQSLGQGLEFLIYFQGNSAPDKSGLPSDRFSAERTGGSVSTLTIQRTQQEDSAVYLCASSSVSPSSYEQYFGPGTRLTVT.